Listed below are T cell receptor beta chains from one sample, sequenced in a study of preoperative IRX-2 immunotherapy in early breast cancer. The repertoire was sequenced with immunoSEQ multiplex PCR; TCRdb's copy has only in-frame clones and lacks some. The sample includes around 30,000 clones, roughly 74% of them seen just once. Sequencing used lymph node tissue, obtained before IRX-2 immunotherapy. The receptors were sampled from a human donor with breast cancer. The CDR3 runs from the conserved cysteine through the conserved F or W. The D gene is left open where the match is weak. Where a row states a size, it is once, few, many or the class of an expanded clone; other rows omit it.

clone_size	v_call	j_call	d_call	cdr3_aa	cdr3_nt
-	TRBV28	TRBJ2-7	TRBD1	CASTFTQGFTYEQYF	TGTGCCAGCACTTTCACACAGGGGTTCACCTACGAGCAGTACTTC
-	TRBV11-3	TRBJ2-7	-	CASSQGFGLRPVGEQYF	TGTGCCAGCAGCCAAGGGTTCGGTTTAAGGCCCGTGGGGGAGCAGTACTTC
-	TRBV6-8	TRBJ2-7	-	CASSQGGTVAEQYF	TGTGCCAGCAGTCAGGGCGGGACAGTCGCCGAGCAGTACTTC
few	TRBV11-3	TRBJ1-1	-	CASHPGVLSGRERGTEAFF	TGTGCCAGCCACCCAGGGGTACTAAGCGGACGGGAGCGGGGCACTGAAGCTTTCTTT
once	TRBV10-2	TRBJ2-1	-	CASSERQLLYNEQFF	TGCGCCAGCAGTGAGAGACAGCTCCTCTACAATGAGCAGTTCTTC
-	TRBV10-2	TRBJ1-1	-	CASSDSNTMNTEAFF	TGCGCCAGCAGCGATTCTAACACCATGAACACTGAAGCTTTCTTT
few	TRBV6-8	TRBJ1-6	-	CASSYSTATYNSPLHF	TGTGCCAGCAGTTACTCAACAGCAACCTATAATTCACCCCTCCACTTT
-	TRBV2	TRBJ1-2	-	CASSEVRGRAHGYTF	TGTGCCAGCAGTGAGGTAAGGGGCAGGGCCCATGGCTACACCTTC
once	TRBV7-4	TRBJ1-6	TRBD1	CASSSGQGGSPLHF	TGTGCCAGCAGCTCGGGACAGGGGGGTTCACCCCTCCACTTT
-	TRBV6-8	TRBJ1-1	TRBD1	CASTRGGRVTEAFF	TGTGCCAGCACCAGGGGGGGCAGGGTCACTGAAGCTTTCTTT
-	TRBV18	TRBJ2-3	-	CASSPLNTDTQYF	TGTGCCAGCTCACCACTGAACACAGATACGCAGTATTTT
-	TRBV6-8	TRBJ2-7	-	CASRAGSLEQYF	TGTGCCAGCAGGGCAGGCAGTCTCGAGCAGTACTTC
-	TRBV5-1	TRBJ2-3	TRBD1	CASSFTTGQLLFTDTQYF	TGCGCCAGCAGCTTCACGACGGGACAGCTGCTTTTCACAGATACGCAGTATTTT
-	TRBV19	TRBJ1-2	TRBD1	CASSIRIGTVANYGYTF	TGTGCCAGTAGTATACGAATCGGGACAGTAGCTAACTATGGCTACACCTTC
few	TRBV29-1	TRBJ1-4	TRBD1	CSVSGGGADNEKLFF	TGCAGCGTTTCGGGAGGGGGCGCAGATAATGAAAAACTGTTTTTT
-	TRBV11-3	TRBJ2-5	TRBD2	CASSSGLALQETQYF	TGTGCCAGCAGCTCAGGACTAGCCTTGCAAGAGACCCAGTACTTC
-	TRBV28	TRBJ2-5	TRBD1	CASSETGRGQETQYF	TGTGCCAGCAGTGAGACGGGCAGGGGGCAAGAGACCCAGTACTTC
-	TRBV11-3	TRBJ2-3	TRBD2	CASSLSGGSTDTQYF	TGTGCCAGCAGCTTATCGGGGGGTTCTACAGATACGCAGTATTTT
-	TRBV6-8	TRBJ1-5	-	CASSDPNGGNQPQHF	TGTGCCAGCAGTGATCCCAACGGGGGCAATCAGCCCCAGCATTTT
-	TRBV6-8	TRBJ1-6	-	CASSDSDNWNSPLHF	TGTGCCAGCAGTGACTCAGACAACTGGAATTCACCCCTCCACTTT
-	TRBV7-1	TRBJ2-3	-	CASSPLLSGDRDTQYF	TGTGCTAGCAGCCCCCTACTCTCCGGGGATCGGGATACGCAGTATTTT
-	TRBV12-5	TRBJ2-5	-	CASARGSTGETQYF	TGTGCTAGTGCCCGAGGGAGTACGGGAGAGACCCAGTACTTC
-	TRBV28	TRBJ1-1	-	CASSLVSNSPQAFF	TGTGCCAGCAGTTTGGTCTCCAACTCCCCGCAAGCTTTCTTT
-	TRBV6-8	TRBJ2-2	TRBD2	CASSRLLAGGTGELFF	TGTGCCAGCAGCCGGCTCCTAGCGGGGGGTACCGGGGAGCTGTTTTTT
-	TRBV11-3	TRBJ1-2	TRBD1	CASSLSWGQGLLGYTF	TGTGCCAGCAGCTTATCGTGGGGACAGGGTTTGCTTGGCTACACCTTC
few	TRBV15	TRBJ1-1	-	CATSRDMFGNTEAFF	TGTGCCACCAGCAGAGATATGTTCGGGAACACTGAAGCTTTCTTT
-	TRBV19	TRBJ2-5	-	CASSISEGTQYF	TGTGCCAGTAGTATCTCGGAGGGGACCCAGTACTTC
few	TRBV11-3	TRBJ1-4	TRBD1	CASSLGVGQGSEKLFF	TGTGCCAGCAGCTTAGGAGTGGGACAGGGTAGTGAAAAACTGTTTTTT
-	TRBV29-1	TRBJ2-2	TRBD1	CSVSVGTGMNTGELFF	TGCAGCGTCTCGGTGGGGACAGGGATGAACACCGGGGAGCTGTTTTTT
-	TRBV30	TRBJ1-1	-	CAWSLGAAAEAFF	TGTGCCTGGAGTTTGGGGGCGGCCGCTGAAGCTTTCTTT
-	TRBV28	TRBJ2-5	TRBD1	CASSLRTGGKETQYF	TGTGCCAGCAGTTTGAGAACAGGGGGAAAAGAGACCCAGTACTTC
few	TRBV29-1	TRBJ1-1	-	CSGSTGTVNTEAFF	TGCAGCGGATCTACCGGGACCGTGAACACTGAAGCTTTCTTT
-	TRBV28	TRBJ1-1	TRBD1	CASRSGTGGSLNTEAFF	TGTGCCAGCAGATCCGGGACAGGGGGTAGCTTGAACACTGAAGCTTTCTTT
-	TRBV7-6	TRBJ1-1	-	CASSSSPDRRAEAFF	TGTGCCAGCAGCTCCTCCCCGGACCGAAGGGCTGAAGCTTTCTTT
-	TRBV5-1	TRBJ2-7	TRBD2	CASSLVVRSGRGATYEQYF	TGCGCCAGCAGCTTGGTGGTTAGATCAGGGCGGGGGGCCACCTACGAGCAGTACTTC
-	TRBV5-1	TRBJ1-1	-	CASSVGPGYTEAFF	TGCGCCAGCAGCGTCGGCCCGGGATACACTGAAGCTTTCTTT
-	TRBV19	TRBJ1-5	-	CASSIGERSQPQHF	TGTGCCAGTAGTATAGGGGAAAGGAGTCAGCCCCAGCATTTT
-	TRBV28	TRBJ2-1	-	CASSSDRIGEQFF	TGTGCCAGCAGTTCGGACAGAATCGGTGAGCAGTTCTTC
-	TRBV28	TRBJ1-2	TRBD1	CASVNRGRAYGYTF	TGTGCCAGCGTCAACAGGGGGCGCGCTTATGGCTACACCTTC
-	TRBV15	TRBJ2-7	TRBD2	CASSPIAGGLHEQYF	TGTGCCAGCAGCCCGATAGCGGGGGGGCTCCACGAGCAGTACTTC
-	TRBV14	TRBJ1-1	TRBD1	CASSGTGLGNTEAFF	TGTGCCAGCAGCGGGACAGGCCTTGGGAACACTGAAGCTTTCTTT
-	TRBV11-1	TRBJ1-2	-	CASSQEAAGLNYGYTF	TGTGCCAGCAGCCAAGAAGCGGCAGGGCTTAACTATGGCTACACCTTC